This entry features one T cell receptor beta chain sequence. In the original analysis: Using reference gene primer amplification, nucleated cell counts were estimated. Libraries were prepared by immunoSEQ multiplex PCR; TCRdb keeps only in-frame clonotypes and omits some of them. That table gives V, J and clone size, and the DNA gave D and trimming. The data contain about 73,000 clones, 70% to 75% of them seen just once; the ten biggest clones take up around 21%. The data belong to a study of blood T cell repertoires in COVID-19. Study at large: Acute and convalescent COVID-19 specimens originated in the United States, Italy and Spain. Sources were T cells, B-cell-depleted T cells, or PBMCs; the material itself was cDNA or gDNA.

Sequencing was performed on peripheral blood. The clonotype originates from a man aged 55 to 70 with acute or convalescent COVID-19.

For the CDR3, the DNA is TGTGCCAGCAGTGAATTTGGCAGCACAGATACGCAGTATTTT. Translation: CASSEFGSTDTQYF. The rearrangement links TRBV25-1 to TRBJ2-3; D remains ambiguous. The V gene lost 1 base and the J gene lost 0 bases, with 5 bases spanning the gap. This CDR3 comprises 14 residues. Germline V gene sequence: CDR1 MGHDK, CDR2 SYGVNS.